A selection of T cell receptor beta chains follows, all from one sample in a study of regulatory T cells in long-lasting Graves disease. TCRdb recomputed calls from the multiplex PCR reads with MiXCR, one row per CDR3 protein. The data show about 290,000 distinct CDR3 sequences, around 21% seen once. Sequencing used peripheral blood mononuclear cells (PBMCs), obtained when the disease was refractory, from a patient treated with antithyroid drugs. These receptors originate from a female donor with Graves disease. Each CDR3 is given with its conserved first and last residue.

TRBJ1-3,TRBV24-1,CATSDPRQKIVSGNTIYF
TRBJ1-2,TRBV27,CASSSPTDSFYGYTF
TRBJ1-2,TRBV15,CATSLPGTGYYGYTF
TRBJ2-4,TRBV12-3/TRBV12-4,CASSLGAKNIQYF
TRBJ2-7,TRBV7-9,CASSLGGFDRGPYEQYF
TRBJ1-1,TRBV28,CASTHYRLAGGTEAFF
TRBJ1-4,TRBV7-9,CASSRQTTNEKLFF
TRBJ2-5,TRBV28,CASSYLARGGETQYF
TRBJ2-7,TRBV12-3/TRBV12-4,CASSSPMTVYEQYF
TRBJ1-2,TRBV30,CAWSATGSRDYGYTF
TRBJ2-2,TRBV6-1,CASRKSLAGAATGELFF
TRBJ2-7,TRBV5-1,CASSLEREYYEQYF
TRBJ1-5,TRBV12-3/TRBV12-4,CASSLRERNQPQHF
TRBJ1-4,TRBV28,CASRKGLPQGINEKLFF
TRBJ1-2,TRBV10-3,CAISEGGADYGYTF
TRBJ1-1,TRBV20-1,CSARDLWERGNTEAFF
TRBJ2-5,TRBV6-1,CASSEWVFETQYF
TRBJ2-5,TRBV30,CAWSVVRETQYF
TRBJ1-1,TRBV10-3,CAKKGALEAFF
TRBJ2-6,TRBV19,CASSIALGYSGANVLTF
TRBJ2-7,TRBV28,CASSRGFGVYEQYF
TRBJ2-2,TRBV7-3,CASSLNSAGTGELFF
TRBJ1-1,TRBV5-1,CASSRDRDSAFF
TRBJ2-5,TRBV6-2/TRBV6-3,CASSEMRGRGQETQYF
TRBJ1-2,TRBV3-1,CASSQAGGIDYTF
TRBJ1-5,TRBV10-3,CAISEGAGPQHF
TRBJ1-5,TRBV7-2,CASSLLQAGNQPQHF
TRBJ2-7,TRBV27,CASSSSGGDYEQYF
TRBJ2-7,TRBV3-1,CASSPRLARFSYEQYF
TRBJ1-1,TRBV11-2,CASKLTGYTEAFF
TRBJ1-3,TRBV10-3,CANGQTGPGNTIYF
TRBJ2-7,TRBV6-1,CASRITEGGSHYEQYF
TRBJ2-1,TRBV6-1,CASSGGAGGPGNEQFF
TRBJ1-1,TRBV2,CASSGVGMNTEAFF
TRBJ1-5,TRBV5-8,CASSFSGGLGNQPQHF
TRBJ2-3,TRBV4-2,CASSQEMRRTSTDTQYF
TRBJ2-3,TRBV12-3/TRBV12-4,CASSLVGRASTDTQYF
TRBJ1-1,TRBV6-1,CASSKVQGVVNTEAFF
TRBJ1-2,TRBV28,CASSSGQGINYGYTF
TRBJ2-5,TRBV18,CASSHGQTPQETQYF
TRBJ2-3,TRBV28,CASSYRQRTSTGSTDTQYF
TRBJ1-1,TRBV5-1,CASSLYLRDGTEAFF
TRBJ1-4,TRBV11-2,CASSLGGGYEKLFF
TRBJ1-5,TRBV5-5,CASSWDRDQPQHF
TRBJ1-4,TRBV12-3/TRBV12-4,CASTFTGTGNEKLFF
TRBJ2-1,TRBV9,CASSVGHEQFF
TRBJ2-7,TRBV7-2,CASSQELRSSYEQYF
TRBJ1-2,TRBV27,CASRNRGHGYTF
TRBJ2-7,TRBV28,CASNPTDYEQYF
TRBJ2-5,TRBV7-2,CASSLVSGFTLGDETQYF
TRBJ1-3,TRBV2,CARLSSPGNTIYF
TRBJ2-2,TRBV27,CASSGTLNTGELFF
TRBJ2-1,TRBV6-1,CASREIAASGYNEQFF